Below are 26 T cell receptor beta chains sequenced from a single sample in a study of a mutant IDH1 vaccine in newly diagnosed glioma. Method: immunoSEQ multiplex PCR; TCRdb's copy keeps in-frame clones and lacks some. The table lists roughly 70,000 clones, about four fifths of them singletons. The time point was: week 11, during vaccination. Vaccinated patients received 300 ug of mutant IDH1 20-mer peptide per dose, with topical imiquimod. Their antigens are not known. This sample comprised PBMCs, obtained from a glioma patient whose treatment included an IDH1 peptide vaccine. The receptors shown here come from a woman in her forties or fifties with glioma.

The chain carries TRBV5-8 and TRBJ2-5; perhaps TRBD1 as D (6 bases). The V and J ends lost 2 bases and 5 bases respectively, with 16 bases between them. The CDR3 has 15 residues. Germline CDR1 and CDR2: SGHTS and YDEGEE. CDR3 in amino acids: CASSLQGMEWETQYF. The CDR3 DNA reads TGTGCCAGCAGCTTACAGGGAATGGAGTGGGAGACCCAGTACTTC. The whole variable domain, remainder taken from reference TRBV5-8 and TRBJ2-5, is EAGVTQSPTHLIKTRGQQATLRCSPISGHTSVYWYQQALGLGLQFLLWYDEGEERNRGNFPPRFSGRQFPNYSSELNVNALELEDSALYLCASSLQGMEWETQYFGPGTRLLVL.

J is TRBJ2-2 and V is TRBV14; a possible D gene is TRBD2 (6 bases). Trimming left V 4 bases short and J 4 bases short, with 16 bases between. The CDR3 is made up of 16 amino acids. Germline V gene data show CDR1 as SGHDN and CDR2 as FVKESK. The CDR3 nucleotides read TGTGCCAGCAGCCCGAGCGGGTTTAAGGGCACCGGGGAGCTGTTTTTT. It codes for CASSPSGFKGTGELFF.

This chain connects TRBV19 to TRBJ1-5; D not certain. The V end was cut by 3 bases, the J end by 6 bases, with 12 bases between. The V gene's germline CDR1 is LNHDA and CDR2 SQIVND (reference sequence). The CDR3 runs to 14 residues. The CDR3 coding sequence is TGTGCCAGTAGTATGCGGGGTCCGCGTCAGCCCCAGCATTTT. Translation: CASSMRGPRQPQHF.

J is TRBJ1-1 and V is TRBV19, with TRBD1 matching over 9 bases. V trimming: 5 bases; J trimming: 4 bases; junction bases outside the gene matches: 8. The CDR3 has 15 residues. The V gene's germline CDR1 is LNHDA and CDR2 SQIVND (reference sequence). The chain's CDR3 is CASSPPRTGVTEAFF. CDR3 nucleotides: TGTGCCAGTAGTCCTCCGAGGACAGGGGTCACTGAAGCTTTCTTT.

The chain links TRBV30 to TRBJ2-5; TRBD1 aligns across 10 bases. Germline CDR1 is GTSNPN and CDR2 is SVGIG (reference sequence). Germline trimming cut 2 bases from V and 6 bases from J; bases unmatched to any gene: 6. CDR3 length equals 14 residues. CDR3 loop: CAWSSGTGAKTQYF. Here the CDR3 DNA reads TGTGCCTGGAGTTCGGGGACAGGGGCGAAGACCCAGTACTTC. The full variable domain, in which reference TRBV30 and TRBJ2-5 provide the parts outside the CDR3, is SQTIHQWPATLVQPVGSPLSLECTVEGTSNPNLYWYRQAAGRGLQLLFYSVGIGQISSEVPQNLSASRPQDRQFILSSKKLLLSDSGFYLCAWSSGTGAKTQYFGPGTRLLVL.

The V and J genes are TRBV30 and TRBJ1-4; D gene unclear. This CDR3 is 13 amino acids long. V lost 2 bases and J 4 bases, leaving 8 bases between the germline ends. Germline V gene lookup returns CDR1 GTSNPN and CDR2 SVGIG (reference sequence). CDR3 sequence reads: CAWSSPNNEKLFF. The CDR3 DNA reads as TGTGCCTGGAGTAGCCCGAATAATGAAAAACTGTTTTTT.

The rearrangement joins TRBV5-4 to TRBJ1-1, with 8 nucleotides matching TRBD1. The CDR3 is 14 residues long. V gave up 4 bases and J gave up 3 bases; unmatched junction bases: 5. CDR1 and CDR2 from the germline V gene are SGHNT and YYREEE (reference sequence). CDR3 sequence: CASSNPGQDTEAFF. The CDR3 DNA reads as TGTGCCAGCAGCAATCCGGGACAGGACACTGAAGCTTTCTTT.

This clone occurred once. The chain employs TRBV5-1 and TRBJ2-7; 9 bases agree with TRBD1. The V and J ends lost 4 bases and 3 bases, in that order; junction bases with no gene match: 2. Germline V gene sequence: CDR1 SGHRS, CDR2 YFSETQ. This CDR3 is 13 amino acids long. For the CDR3, the DNA is TGCGCCAGCAGCACGGACAGGGGCTACGAGCAGTACTTC. Protein: CASSTDRGYEQYF.

The chain carries TRBV5-1 and TRBJ2-7; D is undetermined. The germline CDR1 and CDR2 sequences are SGHRS and YFSETQ. V dropped 6 bases and J dropped 0 bases, with 16 bases sitting between them. The CDR3 is made up of 15 amino acids. The CDR3, as DNA: TGCGCCAGCACGACGGGCAGCTCAAGCTCCTACGAGCAGTACTTC. Translated, it gives CASTTGSSSSYEQYF. The full variable domain, with the rest looked up from reference TRBV5-1 and TRBJ2-7, is KAGVTQTPRYLIKTRGQQVTLSCSPISGHRSVSWYQQTPGQGLQFLFEYFSETQRNKGNFPGRFSGRQFSNSRSEMNVSTLELGDSALYLCASTTGSSSSYEQYFGPGTRLTVT.

CDR3 nucleotides: TGCGCCAGCAGCTTGTTGCAGGACTACGAGCAGTACTTC. Translated, it gives CASSLLQDYEQYF. The rearrangement uses TRBV5-1 and TRBJ2-7; no clear D gene. The length of the CDR3 is 13 residues. The ends were cut back, 1 base at V and 3 bases at J, with 8 bases in the middle. Germline CDR1 is SGHRS and CDR2 is YFSETQ.

This chain joins TRBV7-3 and TRBJ1-1; possibly TRBD1 for D (5 bases). V lost 2 bases, J lost 4 bases, and 8 bases lay in between. The germline V gene encodes CDR1 SGHTA and CDR2 FQGTGA. CDR3 length: 13 amino acids. The CDR3 region is CASSLDRLTEAFF. In nucleotides, the CDR3 is TGTGCCAGCAGCTTAGACAGACTCACTGAAGCTTTCTTT.

This clone has more than one count but fewer than ten. The chain links TRBV9 to TRBJ2-1, with D hard to call. The V gene's germline CDR1 is SGDLS and CDR2 YYNGEE. This CDR3 has 15 residues. Trimming removed 0 bases at V and 9 bases at J, with 16 bases between. The CDR3 bases are TGTGCCAGCAGCGTAGGCGGTCCGGTGCATGGTGAGCAGTTCTTC. Translating gives CASSVGGPVHGEQFF.

V gene TRBV6-5 combines with J gene TRBJ1-5, with D tentatively TRBD1 (6 bases). This CDR3 spans 13 amino acids. Germline CDR1 is MNHEY and CDR2 is SVGAGI. Trimming took off 6 bases at V and 4 bases at J, with 10 bases between the two ends. The CDR3 region is CASRQGVNQPQHF. CDR3 in DNA: TGTGCCAGCAGACAGGGCGTGAATCAGCCCCAGCATTTT.

This clone was recorded a few times. The chain joins TRBV5-4 to TRBJ2-3; 7 nucleotides match TRBD2. The CDR3 is 15 amino acids. Germline values: CDR1 SGHNT, CDR2 YYREEE (reference sequence). V dropped 6 bases and J dropped 1; count of bases not matched to a gene: 8. CDR3 protein: CASTYSGLRTDTQYF. CDR3 sequence (DNA): TGTGCCAGCACGTATAGCGGGCTTCGCACAGATACGCAGTATTTT.

A note on this clone: The junction departs from the called germline gene at one end, perhaps through a read error. The chain is built from TRBV5-1 and TRBJ2-7; possibly TRBD1 or TRBD2 for D (5 bases each). This CDR3 comprises 14 residues. CDR1 is SGHRS and CDR2 is YFSETQ in the germline V gene. CDR3 nucleotide sequence: TGCGCCAGCACCGAGGGGCCACCTAAGGCCCCCGTTTCATTC. Residues: CASTEGPPKAPVSF.

The CDR3 loop reads CASSGEGGDPNYGYTF. CDR3 DNA: TGCGCCAGCAGTGGGGAAGGGGGGGACCCGAACTATGGCTACACCTTC. The chain links TRBV10-1 to TRBJ1-2; D is possibly TRBD1 (6 bases). The germline CDR1 and CDR2 sequences are WNHNN and SYGVQD (reference sequence). The V end was cut by 4 bases, the J end by 2 bases, with 17 bases between. The CDR3 has 16 amino acids.

J is TRBJ2-5 and V is TRBV6-1; 7 bases agree with TRBD1. Germline V gene data show CDR1 as MNHNS and CDR2 as SASEGT. Trimming took 8 bases from V and 2 from J; bases not matched to a gene: 11. The length of the CDR3 is 15 residues. The CDR3 nucleotides are TGTGCCAGCCGTTCGGGACAGATGATACAAGAGACCCAGTACTTC. This gives the protein CASRSGQMIQETQYF.

In this sample, this clone turned up once. The chain joins TRBV6-5 to TRBJ1-2; 10 bases match TRBD1. CDR3 size: 15 residues. Germline CDR1 MNHEY, CDR2 SVGAGI. V shed 5 bases and J 7 bases; nucleotides not matched to a gene: 10. The DNA for the CDR3 is TGTGCCAGCAGTCCCGACAGGGGGCAGAAGGGTGGCTACACCTTC. Protein product: CASSPDRGQKGGYTF.

This chain uses TRBV19 with TRBJ2-2, with D maybe TRBD2 (5 bases). Germline values: CDR1 LNHDA, CDR2 SQIVND (reference sequence). The CDR3 totals 14 residues. Trimming removed 7 bases at V and 4 bases at J, with 13 bases between. The CDR3 spells CASISAALTGELFF. CDR3 bases: TGTGCCAGTATTTCAGCGGCACTCACCGGGGAGCTGTTTTTT. Complete variable domain (other parts from reference TRBV19 and TRBJ2-2): DGGITQSPKYLFRKEGQNVTLSCEQNLNHDAMYWYRQDPGQGLRLIYYSQIVNDFQKGDIAEGYSVSREKKESFPLTVTSAQKNPTAFYLCASISAALTGELFFGEGSRLTVL.

The CDR3 sequence is CASSEFQGVGNEQFF. The CDR3 nucleotides read TGTGCCAGCAGTGAATTTCAGGGAGTGGGCAATGAGCAGTTCTTC. J is TRBJ2-1 and V is TRBV2; TRBD1 or TRBD2 may be the D gene (5 bases each). V dropped 2 bases and J dropped 6 bases, with 14 bases sitting between them. Germline CDR1 SNHLY, CDR2 FYNNEI. The CDR3 has 15 amino acids.

The chain is built from TRBV6-6 and TRBJ2-7; D tentatively fits TRBD1 or TRBD2 (5 bases each). Looked up from germline, CDR1 is MNHNY and CDR2 is SVGAGI (reference sequence). V was cut by 6 bases and J by 3 bases, with 12 bases left in between. The CDR3 has 13 residues. In nucleotides, the CDR3 is TGTGCCAGCAGCCCCGGGGCCGTCTACGAGCAGTACTTC. Translating it yields CASSPGAVYEQYF.

The sample holds a few counts of this clone. The chain links TRBV18 to TRBJ1-1, with D possibly matching TRBD1 (5 bases). CDR1 is KGHSH, CDR2 LQKENI, per germline. The CDR3 has 14 amino acids. Deletions cut 1 base from V and 0 bases from J, with 6 bases between. CDR3 sequence (DNA): TGTGCCAGCTCACCACTGACAGTGAACACTGAAGCTTTCTTT. Its protein is CASSPLTVNTEAFF.

The rearrangement joins TRBV2 to TRBJ1-1, with TRBD1 identical over 7 bases. This CDR3 has 14 amino acids. V shed 6 bases and J 0 bases; nucleotides not matched to a gene: 4. From germline, CDR1 is SNHLY and CDR2 FYNNEI. For the CDR3, the DNA is TGTGCCAGCAGGACGGGACAGATGAACACTGAAGCTTTCTTT. Amino acid sequence: CASRTGQMNTEAFF.

In nucleotides, the CDR3 is TGCAGCGCGATGCAGGGGATGGATCAGCCCCAGCATTTT. This codes for CSAMQGMDQPQHF. The chain carries TRBV29-1 and TRBJ1-5, with D possibly TRBD1 on 6 matching bases. Trimming pared 7 bases from V and 5 bases from J, leaving 15 bases between. There are 13 residues in the CDR3. Germline CDR1 reads SQVTM; CDR2 reads ANQGSEA.

The chain couples TRBV4-2 to TRBJ2-4; TRBD2 aligns across 10 bases. There are 16 residues in the CDR3. Germline values: CDR1 LGHNA, CDR2 YNFKEQ. V trimming: 1 base; J trimming: 9 bases; junction bases outside the gene matches: 9. CDR3 loop: CASSQASAGGSGIQYF. CDR3 sequence (DNA): TGTGCCAGCAGCCAAGCCTCAGCGGGGGGGTCGGGCATTCAGTACTTC.

V gene TRBV5-1 combines with J gene TRBJ2-3; either TRBD1 or TRBD2 may supply D (6 bases each). Trimming shortened V by 2 bases and J by 3 bases, and 7 bases separated the two germline ends. The CDR3 loop spans 13 amino acids. Germline lookup yields CDR1 SGHRS and CDR2 YFSETQ. The CDR3 region is CASSLGGTDTQYF. The CDR3 region has the DNA TGCGCCAGCAGCTTAGGGGGGACAGATACGCAGTATTTT. Full variable domain (missing parts from reference TRBV5-1 and TRBJ2-3): KAGVTQTPRYLIKTRGQQVTLSCSPISGHRSVSWYQQTPGQGLQFLFEYFSETQRNKGNFPGRFSGRQFSNSRSEMNVSTLELGDSALYLCASSLGGTDTQYFGPGTRLTVL.